Described below is a single T cell receptor (beta chain) sequence and its context. The data were produced by immunoSEQ multiplex PCR, yet TCRdb's version contains in-frame clones alone and is incomplete. The repertoire holds 380,000 or so clones, with around 88% as singletons. The CDR3 covers 13 residues. From germline, CDR1 is SGHDT and CDR2 YYEEEE. Trimming stripped 4 bases from V and 6 bases from J, with 11 bases between. Treatment denoted: roughly 20 received Ad26.COV2.S at low or high dose, single or two shots; roughly five received placebo; per-sample allocation not given. Day 63 following the first vaccine or placebo injection was when the samples were taken. The data are from a study of Ad26.COV2.S vaccination and SARS-CoV-2 variants.

This material consisted of peripheral blood, taken in a trial of Ad26.COV2.S vaccine versus placebo. The chain combines TRBV5-6 with TRBJ2-1, with D hard to call. This receptor was obtained from a person between 18 and 59 years old who received the Ad26.COV2.S COVID-19 vaccine or a placebo. The CDR3 spells CASSEQVANEQFF. CDR3 in DNA: TGTGCCAGCAGCGAGCAAGTAGCCAATGAGCAGTTCTTC.